The 16 T cell receptor beta chains listed next were all sequenced from one sample in a study of tumor-infiltrating lymphocytes in primary liver carcinoma. Germline DNA was also extracted, and blood RNA was taken from unsorted whole blood. Constant-region priming of approximately 500 ng total RNA yielded TCR beta cDNA. TCR beta libraries came from three nested multiplex PCR rounds using slightly modified ARM-PCR. A C-beta reverse primer was combined with TRBV1-TRBV30 forward primers in the first two PCR rounds, and each round had about 10 cycles. TCRdb processed the multiplex PCR reads anew with MiXCR; each CDR3 protein has one entry. The repertoire holds 330,000 or so distinct CDR3 sequences, less than 70% seen once, with about 6.5% in the top ten. The sample consisted of peripheral blood. The receptors originated from a man aged 35 to 55 with primary liver carcinoma and hepatitis B virus infection.

J is TRBJ1-6 and V is TRBV30, with D unclear. The V end was cut by 5 bases, the J end by 7 bases, with 12 bases between. Per germline, CDR1 GTSNPN and CDR2 SVGIG (reference sequence). The CDR3 consists of 13 residues. The CDR3 protein is CAWLGQANSPLHF. The CDR3 coding sequence is TGTGCCTGGTTGGGTCAGGCGAATTCACCCCTCCACTTT.

For this clonotype: A read error may account for a junction end that differs from germline. The chain has TRBV11-2 and TRBJ2-3; D uncertain. The CDR3 consists of 13 residues. Germline loops: CDR1 SGHAT, CDR2 FQNNGV. In nucleotides, the CDR3 is TGTACCAGCAGCTTAACCAGCTTGGGTACGCAGTATTTT. Its protein is CTSSLTSLGTQYF.

About this clonotype: A clone one base away is much larger, so this may be a read error. Since the CDR3 does not end with the conserved phenylalanine or tryptophan, this likely comes from a read error. This rearrangement joins TRBV6-2 or TRBV6-3 to TRBJ2-5; D not certain. The ends were cut back, 7 bases at V and 5 bases at J, with 11 bases in the middle. This CDR3 has 12 residues. Germline V gene lookup returns CDR1 MNHEY and CDR2 SVGEGT. The CDR3 DNA is TGTGCCAGCACCTCGAGTAGGGAGACCCAGTACTCC. Protein sequence: CASTSSRETQYS.

Comment on this clonotype: At one of its ends the junction is not consistent with the germline gene, which may arise from a read error. The chain is built from TRBV11-2 and TRBJ2-3; D is unresolved. Germline V gene data show CDR1 as SGHAT and CDR2 as FQNNGV. The CDR3 extends over 11 amino acids. The CDR3: CANSFTDTQYF. The CDR3 bases are TGTGCCAACAGCTTCACGGATACGCAGTATTTT.

Remarks on this clonotype: This may be a read error: a much more frequent sequence differs by one nucleotide. The J gene is TRBJ2-1, the V gene TRBV6-2 or TRBV6-3, with D perhaps TRBD2 (5 bases). The CDR3 is 17 amino acids. V was cut by 2 bases and J by 8 bases, with 22 bases left in between. The germline V gene has CDR1 MNHEY and CDR2 SVGEGT. This chain's CDR3 is CASSYAGPVLVNDEQFF. The CDR3 DNA is TGTGCCAGCAGTTACGCGGGTCCGGTACTAGTTAACGATGAGCAGTTCTTC.

As for this clonotype: The junction and the germline gene differ at one end; a read error may be behind it. The chain joins TRBV6-2 or TRBV6-3 to TRBJ2-7, with 8 bases aligning to TRBD2. Germline loops: CDR1 MNHEY, CDR2 SVGEGT. The CDR3 length is 15 residues. CDR3 DNA: TGTGCCAGCAGTGCCCGGGGACTAGTGGCCTATGAGCGGTACTTC. Amino acid sequence: CASSARGLVAYERYF.

Turning to this clonotype: A single base separates this from a much larger clone, so it may be a read error. This sequence joins TRBV12-3 or TRBV12-4 and TRBJ1-1; D remains unclear. CDR3 size: 13 residues. CDR3 in DNA: TGTGCCAGCAGTTTTAGTACGGGCGGTGAAGCTTCCTTT. Protein product: CASSFSTGGEASF.

This clonotype was detected a few times. The chain recombines TRBV7-8 with TRBJ2-3, with TRBD1 identical over 8 bases. The V gene end was trimmed by 5 bases and the J gene end by 3 bases; junction bases not matched to a gene: 10. From germline, CDR1 is SGHVS and CDR2 FQNEAQ. The length of the CDR3 is 16 residues. The CDR3 coding sequence is TGTGCCAGCAGCGACATCGGGAACAGGGGGACAGATACGCAGTATTTT. This encodes CASSDIGNRGTDTQYF. Drawing the rest from reference TRBV7-8 and TRBJ2-3, the complete variable domain is GAGVSQSPRYKVAKRGQDVALRCDPISGHVSLFWYQQALGQGPEFLTYFQNEAQLDKSGLPSDRFFAERPEGSVSTLKIQRTQQEDSAVYLCASSDIGNRGTDTQYFGPGTRLTVL.

Of note for this clonotype: Compared with germline, one end of the junction differs, possibly owing to a read error. This rearrangement joins TRBV18 to TRBJ2-3, with TRBD1 matching 9 bases. This CDR3 is built from 16 residues. Germline-derived CDR1 and CDR2 are KGHSH and LQKENI. The CDR3 coding sequence is TGTGCCACCTCACCGGACCGGGACAGGGTTAGAGATACGCAGTATTTT. Amino acids: CATSPDRDRVRDTQYF.

The sample holds many counts of this clonotype. This chain connects TRBV12-3 or TRBV12-4 to TRBJ2-5, with 9 positions matching TRBD2. The CDR3 runs 14 residues. V was clipped by 5 bases and J by 4 bases; unmatched bases: 5. Here the CDR3 reads CASSRSGGPETQYF. The CDR3 bases are TGTGCCAGCAGTCGCAGCGGGGGGCCAGAGACCCAGTACTTC.

This clonotype was found a few times. The gene calls are TRBV10-3 and TRBJ2-1, with 7 bases identical to TRBD2. From germline, CDR1 is ENHRY and CDR2 SYGVKD. The CDR3 contains 14 residues. V lost 3 bases and J lost 9; bases outside the gene matches: 8. The CDR3: CAISDSGTNLEQFF. The CDR3 DNA follows: TGTGCCATCAGTGATTCCGGGACTAATCTTGAGCAGTTCTTC.

The gene calls are TRBV4-1 and TRBJ2-1; D is unclear. This CDR3 is built from 15 residues. Germline values: CDR1 MGHRA, CDR2 YSYEKL. The germline V and J ends were trimmed by 4 bases and 0 bases, with 10 bases remaining between them. CDR3 nucleotides: TGCGCCAGCAGCCGCTTAACGAGCTCCTACAATGAGCAGTTCTTC. Amino acid sequence: CASSRLTSSYNEQFF.

This clonotype was observed a handful of times. This chain links TRBV4-1 with TRBJ2-1, with TRBD2 matching over 16 bases. The germline V gene encodes CDR1 MGHRA and CDR2 YSYEKL. The CDR3 consists of 16 residues. With 0 bases clipped from V and 13 bases from J, the junction kept 6 bases outside the gene matches. The CDR3 loop reads CASSQEGTSGRAGQFF. In DNA form, the CDR3 reads TGCGCCAGCAGCCAAGAAGGGACTAGCGGGAGGGCCGGACAGTTCTTC.

In the case of this clonotype: Relative to the germline gene, one junction end is altered; a read error may explain this. The chain uses TRBV4-1 and TRBJ1-2, with 7 bases identical to TRBD1. Looked up from germline, CDR1 is MGHRA and CDR2 is YSYEKL. This CDR3 is 16 amino acids long. The CDR3 bases are TGCGTCAGCAGCCAGATACCCGGACAGGCGGGATATGGCTACACCTTC. Encoded protein: CVSSQIPGQAGYGYTF.

In the case of this clonotype: The germline gene is not matched at one end of the junction; a read error may be the cause. The chain links TRBV7-9 to TRBJ1-4; no firm D call. Germline V lookup: CDR1 SEHNR, CDR2 FQNEAQ (reference sequence). The CDR3 contains 14 residues. The CDR3 loop reads CVSSLEAFDEKLFF. The CDR3 region has the DNA TGTGTCAGCAGCTTAGAGGCATTCGATGAAAAACTGTTTTTT.

Concerning this clonotype itself: One end of the junction varies from germline; a read error may be responsible. The gene calls are TRBV4-2 and TRBJ2-3, with D tentatively TRBD1 (6 bases). The germline CDR1 and CDR2 sequences are LGHNA and YNFKEQ. The CDR3 runs 17 residues. The CDR3 spells CASSHYQTGRSTDTQYF. The CDR3 DNA is TGCGCCAGCAGCCACTACCAGACAGGCCGAAGCACAGATACGCAGTATTTT.